One and the same sample provided the 20 T cell receptor beta chains below, sequenced in a study of blood T cell repertoires in COVID-19. Profiling relied on immunoSEQ multiplex PCR, and the TCRdb table lists in-frame clones only, not all of them. Of nearly 250,000 clones in the sample, just under 85% are singletons; the top ten hold around 1.8%. Material: peripheral blood. The receptors here all came from a woman at least 80 years old with acute or convalescent COVID-19.

V and J are TRBV30 and TRBJ2-5; maybe TRBD1 (5 bases). The germline V gene encodes CDR1 GTSNPN and CDR2 SVGIG (reference sequence). The CDR3 sequence is 12 residues long. Trimming took 5 bases from V and 1 from J, leaving 8 bases between them. The CDR3 DNA is TGTGCCTGGGCCAGGGTCCAAGAGACCCAGTACTTC. Translating it yields CAWARVQETQYF.

This chain connects TRBV4-2 to TRBJ2-2, with 7 bases that match TRBD1. Germline CDR1 is LGHNA and CDR2 is YNFKEQ. The CDR3 has 16 amino acids. J gave up 1 base and V 0 bases, and 2 bases lay outside the gene matches. The CDR3 DNA sequence: TGTGCCAGCAGCCAAGAGGACAGGTTGAACACCGGGGAGCTGTTTTTT. This codes for CASSQEDRLNTGELFF.

This clone was found a few times. V and J are TRBV5-4 and TRBJ2-5, with D tentatively TRBD1 (5 bases). Trimming took off 0 bases at V and 1 base at J, with 10 bases between the two ends. CDR1 is SGHNT and CDR2 is YYREEE in the germline V gene (reference sequence). The CDR3 covers 15 residues. CDR3 in amino acids: CASSLGQLSQETQYF. For the CDR3, the DNA is TGTGCCAGCAGCTTGGGACAGCTATCCCAAGAGACCCAGTACTTC.

CDR3 protein: CASSYSRGVNTIYF. CDR3 in DNA: TGTGCCAGCAGTTACTCTCGGGGGGTTAACACCATATATTTT. The chain joins TRBV6-5 to TRBJ1-3, with D possibly being TRBD1 (5 bases). This CDR3 is 14 amino acids long. The germline V and J ends were trimmed by 0 bases and 7 bases, with 10 bases remaining between them. CDR1 MNHEY and CDR2 SVGAGI come from the germline V gene.

This clone was observed once. The DNA of the CDR3 is TGCGCCAGCAGCTTTGGGGCCTCCTACGAGCAGTACTTC. Translation: CASSFGASYEQYF. V usage is TRBV5-1 and J usage is TRBJ2-7, with TRBD1 as a possible D gene (5 bases). The germline CDR1 and CDR2 sequences are SGHRS and YFSETQ. V shed 2 bases and J shed 0 bases, with 6 bases lying between them. This CDR3 comprises 13 residues.

This rearrangement joins TRBV7-2 to TRBJ2-3; 10 bases align to TRBD1. The germline V gene has CDR1 SGHTA and CDR2 FQGNSA. The CDR3 is made up of 19 amino acids. The junction had 12 bases not matched to a gene; V was cut back by 2 bases and J by 1 base. In DNA form, the CDR3 reads TGTGCCAGCAGCTTAACATACCGGTGGGACAGGGGACGCACAGATACGCAGTATTTT. Translating gives CASSLTYRWDRGRTDTQYF.

The J gene is TRBJ1-1, the V gene TRBV12-1; the table gives TRBD1 as D, unverified against the DNA. TRBV12-1 has pseudogene status. The CDR3 runs 16 residues. CDR3 bases: TGTGCCAGCAGCTTTAGGGGAAGATACCAGAACACTGAAGCTTTCTTT. Its translation: CASSFRGRYQNTEAFF.

In DNA, the CDR3 is TGTGCCAGCAGTACAAGGGGAACGAATAATTCACCCCTCCACTTT. It encodes CASSTRGTNNSPLHF. J is TRBJ1-6 and V is TRBV2; TRBD1 might be the D (5 bases). Germline V gene sequence: CDR1 SNHLY, CDR2 FYNNEI. Trimming removed 5 bases from V and 5 bases from J, with 13 bases in between. The length of the CDR3 is 15 residues.

The J gene is TRBJ2-1, the V gene TRBV7-3, with 8 bases fitting TRBD2. The CDR3 extends over 16 amino acids. With 5 bases clipped from V and 0 bases from J, the junction kept 6 bases outside the gene matches. Germline-derived CDR1 and CDR2 are SGHTA and FQGTGA. CDR3 sequence: CASSGQSGSSYNEQFF. Here the CDR3 DNA reads TGTGCCAGCAGCGGACAAAGCGGGAGCTCCTACAATGAGCAGTTCTTC.

The gene calls are TRBV6-5 and TRBJ2-3; D is perhaps TRBD2 (6 bases). CDR1 MNHEY and CDR2 SVGAGI come from the germline V gene. CDR3 length equals 16 residues. Trimming cost V 2 bases and J 1 base, with 13 bases left between them. The CDR3 DNA sequence: TGTGCCAGCAGTTACACCGGCGGAGGGGGCACAGATACGCAGTATTTT. This gives the protein CASSYTGGGGTDTQYF.

The gene calls are TRBV15 and TRBJ2-5, with 7 bases matching TRBD2. Per germline, CDR1 LNHNV and CDR2 YYDKDF (reference sequence). V trimming: 5 bases; J trimming: 4 bases; junction bases outside the gene matches: 7. The CDR3 is 14 residues long. Written as DNA, the CDR3 is TGTGCCACCAGCCCCGGGGTAGCGGGAGAGACCCAGTACTTC. This sequence encodes CATSPGVAGETQYF.

This chain uses TRBV5-4 with TRBJ1-4; the D gene is possibly TRBD1 (5 bases). This CDR3 is built from 15 residues. Germline CDR1 SGHNT, CDR2 YYREEE (reference sequence). Trimming removed 4 bases at V and 6 bases at J, with 16 bases between. As DNA, the CDR3 is TGTGCCAGCAGCGTCTCGGGGGGGGTGGATGAAAAACTGTTTTTT. Encoded protein: CASSVSGGVDEKLFF.

V is TRBV10-3 and J is TRBJ1-4; TRBD1 might be the D (5 bases). The germline V gene has CDR1 ENHRY and CDR2 SYGVKD. V was pared by 6 bases and J by 8 bases, with 10 bases between. There are 12 residues in the CDR3. The CDR3 loop is CAIRGGDEKLFF. Here the CDR3 DNA reads TGTGCCATCAGGGGGGGGGACGAAAAACTGTTTTTT.

This clone was counted a single time. The V call is TRBV28, the J call TRBJ1-1; D might be TRBD1 (5 bases). V was trimmed by 2 bases and J by 1 base, leaving 11 bases between them. This CDR3 spans 15 amino acids. The germline gives CDR1 MDHEN, CDR2 SYDVKM. The CDR3 protein is CASSLRLGENTEAFF. CDR3 bases: TGTGCCAGCAGTTTACGGTTAGGGGAGAACACTGAAGCTTTCTTT. The full variable domain, in which reference TRBV28 and TRBJ1-1 provide the parts outside the CDR3, is DVKVTQSSRYLVKRTGEKVFLECVQDMDHENMFWYRQDPGLGLRLIYFSYDVKMKEKGDIPEGYSVSREKKERFSLILESASTNQTSMYLCASSLRLGENTEAFFGQGTRLTVV.

This sequence joins TRBV2 and TRBJ2-4; perhaps TRBD1 as D (5 bases). The CDR3 length is 15 residues. Germline CDR1 SNHLY, CDR2 FYNNEI. V was clipped by 1 base and J by 0 bases, with 7 bases between them. The CDR3 loop is CASSEEGLAKNIQYF. DNA for the CDR3: TGTGCCAGCAGTGAAGAGGGGTTAGCCAAAAACATTCAGTACTTC.

V and J are TRBV23-1 and TRBJ2-7; no definite D call. TRBV23-1 carries the ORF label, with uncertain function. CDR3 length: 13 amino acids. Trimming took 4 bases from V and 2 from J, leaving 9 bases between them. The CDR3 DNA follows: TGCGCCAGCAGTCGGAGTGGAGCCTACGAGCAGTACTTC. This gives the protein CASSRSGAYEQYF.

This clone was detected only a few times. The CDR3 protein is CASSRKGVEAFF. The CDR3 DNA sequence: TGTGCCAGCAGCCGGAAGGGGGTTGAAGCTTTCTTT. The chain carries TRBV5-6 and TRBJ1-1, with a tentative D call TRBD1 (6 bases). The V gene's germline CDR1 is SGHDT and CDR2 YYEEEE. V lost 4 bases and J lost 7, with 11 bases in between. CDR3 length: 12 residues.

The rearrangement joins TRBV28 to TRBJ2-1, with 8 bases aligning to TRBD1. The germline V gene has CDR1 MDHEN and CDR2 SYDVKM. Germline trimming cut 3 bases from V and 4 bases from J; bases unmatched to any gene: 5. The CDR3 has 15 residues. The CDR3: CASSLAGGPYNEQFF. Here the CDR3 DNA reads TGTGCCAGCAGTTTGGCAGGGGGCCCTTACAATGAGCAGTTCTTC.

The CDR3 region is CASSPRQGPQYF. In nucleotides, the CDR3 is TGTGCCAGCAGCCCCAGACAGGGGCCGCAGTACTTC. The V call is TRBV7-9, the J call TRBJ2-7, with 8 bases identical to TRBD1. Germline assignment: CDR1 SEHNR and CDR2 FQNEAQ (reference sequence). There are 12 residues in the CDR3. V lost 5 bases to trimming and J lost 9 bases; unmatched junction nucleotides: 6.

For the CDR3, the DNA is TGTGCCACCTATAGGGGCGAGCAGTACTTC. It specifies CATYRGEQYF. V usage is TRBV7-2 and J usage is TRBJ2-7; D might be TRBD1 (5 bases). The CDR3 totals 10 residues. V shed 10 bases and J shed 6 bases, with 10 bases lying between them. The germline gives CDR1 SGHTA, CDR2 FQGNSA.